Below are 18 T cell receptor beta chains sequenced from a single sample in a study of breast tumors, draining lymph nodes, adjacent tissues. TCRdb used MiXCR to reprocess the multiplex PCR reads, holding one entry per CDR3 protein. Of about 63,000 distinct CDR3 sequences in the sample, roughly 57% are singletons; the top ten hold roughly a fifth. Material for sequencing was breast tumor tissue. All receptors derive from a female donor with breast cancer. Some clones in this sample may be carry-over from other donors' samples.

V gene TRBV12-3 or TRBV12-4 combines with J gene TRBJ1-2, with 7 bases aligning to TRBD1. The CDR3 runs 12 residues. Losses at the gene ends were 3 bases for V and 8 bases for J; bases not matched to a gene: 3. CDR3 nucleotides: TGTGCCAGCAGTTTGAGGGACAGCGGCTACACCTTC. Translation: CASSLRDSGYTF.

The CDR3 DNA sequence: TGCAGCGTTGTTTACTACTTAGGGGAGGCCTACAATGAGCAGTTCTTC. Its translation is CSVVYYLGEAYNEQFF. This chain joins TRBV29-1 and TRBJ2-1, with D maybe TRBD2 (6 bases). The germline V gene encodes CDR1 SQVTM and CDR2 ANQGSEA. V shed 4 bases and J shed 2 bases, with 18 bases lying between them. The CDR3 consists of 16 residues.

V and J are TRBV28 and TRBJ1-4; TRBD1 agrees at 7 bases. The germline V gene encodes CDR1 MDHEN and CDR2 SYDVKM. The CDR3 runs 13 residues. J gave up 8 bases and V 4 bases, and 4 bases lay outside the gene matches. The CDR3 DNA reads as TGTGCCAGCAGTTGGGACAGAGGGGAAAAACTGTTTTTT. Protein product: CASSWDRGEKLFF.

The chain carries TRBV6-5 and TRBJ2-7; 8 positions match TRBD2. The CDR3 has 14 residues. The trim removed 5 bases at V and 2 bases at J, leaving 5 bases unmatched. Germline-derived CDR1 and CDR2 are MNHEY and SVGAGI. The CDR3, as DNA: TGTGCCAGCAGTCCCCGGGGGGGGCCCTACGAGCAGTACTTC. It encodes CASSPRGGPYEQYF.

CDR3 amino acids: CATLPGANLSPYNEQYF. The CDR3 DNA reads TGTGCCACGCTCCCGGGTGCAAATTTGAGCCCCTACAATGAGCAGTATTTT. This chain uses TRBV6-9 with TRBJ2-3; unclear D gene. Deletions cut 10 bases from V and 11 bases from J, with 34 bases between. The CDR3 has 17 residues. CDR1 is MNHGY and CDR2 is SVAAGI in the germline V gene.

This rearrangement joins TRBV2 to TRBJ2-3; D could derive from TRBD1 or TRBD2 (6 bases each). The CDR3 runs to 11 residues. V was pared by 3 bases and J by 11 bases, with 9 bases between. Germline assignment: CDR1 SNHLY and CDR2 FYNNEI. Here the CDR3 reads CASSEAGQQYF. As DNA, the CDR3 is TGTGCCAGCAGTGAGGCGGGACAGCAGTATTTT.

V gene TRBV20-1 combines with J gene TRBJ2-1; 9 positions match TRBD1. Trimming cost V 4 bases and J 8 bases; bases outside gene matches: 6. Germline V gives CDR1 DFQATT, CDR2 SNEGSKA (reference sequence). The CDR3 is made up of 13 amino acids. In DNA, the CDR3 is TGCAGTGCTAAACGGACAGGGGAGGATGAGCAGTTCTTC. This gives the protein CSAKRTGEDEQFF.

The chain employs TRBV11-3 and TRBJ2-1; tentatively, D is TRBD1 (5 bases). The CDR3 loop spans 13 amino acids. Trimming took 0 bases from V and 9 from J, leaving 9 bases between them. Germline CDR1 SGHNT, CDR2 YENEEA. CDR3 in amino acids: CASSLDWGTEQFF. In DNA, the CDR3 is TGTGCCAGCAGCTTAGATTGGGGCACTGAGCAGTTCTTC.

The chain couples TRBV24-1 to TRBJ2-3; 11 nucleotides line up with TRBD2. Germline V lookup: CDR1 KGHDR, CDR2 SFDVKD. There are 16 residues in the CDR3. V shed 0 bases, J shed 7 bases, and the junction held 5 bases outside the gene matches. The CDR3 DNA sequence: TGTGCCACCAGTGATTTGCCTAGCGGGGGGCCTTATACGCAGTATTTT. Amino acid sequence: CATSDLPSGGPYTQYF.

As for this clonotype: No conserved phenylalanine or tryptophan is present at the end of the CDR3, so a read error is the likely explanation. Because the CDR3's place on the DNA is in doubt, the DNA is left out and the CDR3 is given as listed by TCRdb. The rearrangement links TRBV2 to TRBJ2-6; the table names TRBD2, a call not compared with the DNA. CDR1 and CDR2 from the germline V gene are SNHLY and FYNNEI. The CDR3 has 9 residues if both end residues are counted. The CDR3 protein is CASRKREEG.

The chain joins TRBV5-1 to TRBJ1-5; D unresolved. The germline CDR1 and CDR2 sequences are SGHRS and YFSETQ. This CDR3 has 13 amino acids. V was trimmed by 0 bases and J by 5 bases, leaving 6 bases between them. CDR3 nucleotides: TGCGCCAGCAGCTTGGACCCTGATCAGCCCCAGCATTTT. It is translated as CASSLDPDQPQHF.

This clonotype was found many times. This chain links TRBV6-5 with TRBJ1-3; D remains ambiguous. Trimming stripped 6 bases from V and 1 base from J, with 7 bases between. Per germline, CDR1 MNHEY and CDR2 SVGAGI. CDR3 size: 13 residues. In DNA, the CDR3 is TGTGCCAGCAGAACGTCTTCTGGAAACACCATATATTTT. Translated: CASRTSSGNTIYF.

The V and J genes are TRBV10-3 and TRBJ2-2; no reliable D call. V was cut by 1 base and J by 8 bases, with 2 bases left in between. The CDR3 runs 11 residues. Germline V CDR1 and CDR2: ENHRY, SYGVKD. The CDR3 nucleotides read TGTGCCATCAGTGAGTTAGGGGAGCTGTTTTTT. Residues: CAISELGELFF.

The V and J genes are TRBV7-2 and TRBJ2-2; no reliable D call. Per germline, CDR1 SGHTA and CDR2 FQGNSA. Trimming stripped 2 bases from V and 8 bases from J, with 6 bases between. This CDR3 contains 12 residues. This CDR3 reads CASSLYPGELFF. The CDR3 DNA sequence: TGTGCCAGCAGCTTATACCCTGGGGAGCTGTTTTTT.

The chain employs TRBV2 and TRBJ1-2; D is perhaps TRBD1 (5 bases). The germline CDR1 and CDR2 sequences are SNHLY and FYNNEI. V was trimmed by 8 bases and J by 3 bases, leaving 16 bases between them. The CDR3 length is 14 residues. The CDR3 loop reads CASLSGQGYYGYTF. The CDR3 coding sequence is TGTGCCAGCCTTAGCGGACAAGGCTACTATGGCTACACCTTC.

About this clonotype: A much larger clone is a single base away; this may be a read error. This rearrangement joins TRBV20-1 to TRBJ2-1; a possible D gene is TRBD1 (5 bases). Germline values: CDR1 DFQATT, CDR2 SNEGSKA (reference sequence). The CDR3 spans 15 residues. Trimming left V 3 bases short and J 6 bases short, with 18 bases between. Here the CDR3 DNA reads TGCAGTGCTAGGGCCGACAGACCGGTGTCCAATGAGCAGTTCTTC. Amino acid sequence: CSARADRPVSNEQFF.

V is TRBV7-6 and J is TRBJ2-1; a weak D match, TRBD1 (5 bases). From germline, CDR1 is SGHVS and CDR2 FNYEAQ. Between the trimmed V and J ends, which lost 5 bases and 8 bases, there was a span of 16 bases. This CDR3 contains 14 residues. In DNA, the CDR3 is TGTGCCAGCAGCACCATCTCAGGGCGCCATGAGCAGTTCTTC. This translates into CASSTISGRHEQFF.

This clonotype was counted many times. The gene calls are TRBV5-6 and TRBJ2-7, with D possibly matching TRBD2 (5 bases). V shed 0 bases and J shed 2 bases, with 9 bases lying between them. The CDR3 loop spans 14 amino acids. Per germline, CDR1 SGHDT and CDR2 YYEEEE. CDR3 sequence reads: CASSLVAEAYEQYF. As DNA, the CDR3 is TGTGCCAGCAGCTTGGTGGCGGAGGCCTACGAGCAGTACTTC.